Included here is one T cell receptor (beta chain) sequence, with context. This sample was taken from a study of blood T cell repertoires in COVID-19. For the study at large: Both acute and convalescent COVID-19 samples were obtained from the United States, Italy and Spain.

The authors' processing: Reference gene primer amplification in the assay estimated nucleated cell counts. Measured with immunoSEQ multiplex PCR; TCRdb has only the in-frame clones, and not every one. V and J calls and clone size are those listed in that table; D and trimming were worked out from the DNA. This table has hundreds of thousands of clones, roughly nine tenths appearing once. V shed 5 bases and J shed 6 bases, with 19 bases lying between them. The CDR3 covers 16 residues. Germline lookup yields CDR1 SGHTA and CDR2 FQGTGA. Material for sequencing was PBMCs or T cells enriched from blood (not recorded which). The clonotype was recovered from a woman between 50 and 59 years old who had recovered from COVID-19. This chain connects TRBV7-3 to TRBJ2-2; maybe TRBD1 (5 bases). This chain's CDR3 is CASSEGARVGSGELFF. CDR3 DNA: TGTGCCAGCAGCGAAGGGGCTAGAGTCGGCTCCGGGGAGCTGTTTTTT. Filled out from reference TRBV7-3 and TRBJ2-2, the complete variable domain reads GAGVSQTPSNKVTEKGKYVELRCDPISGHTALYWYRQSLGQGPEFLIYFQGTGAADDSGLPNDRFFAVRPEGSVSTLKIQRTERGDSAVYLCASSEGARVGSGELFFGEGSRLTVL.